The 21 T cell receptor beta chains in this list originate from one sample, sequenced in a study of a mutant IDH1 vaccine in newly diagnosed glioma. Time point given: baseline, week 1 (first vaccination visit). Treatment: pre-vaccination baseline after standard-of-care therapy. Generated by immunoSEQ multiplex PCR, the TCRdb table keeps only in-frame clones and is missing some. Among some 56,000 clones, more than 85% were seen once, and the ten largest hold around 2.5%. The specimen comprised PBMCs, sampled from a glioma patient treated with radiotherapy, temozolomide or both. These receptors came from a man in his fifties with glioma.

The CDR3 DNA is TGTGCCAGTAGTTGGACAGACCCCTTAAACTATGGCTACACCTTC. The encoded protein is CASSWTDPLNYGYTF. This chain connects TRBV19 to TRBJ1-2; D may be TRBD1 (6 bases). The CDR3 length is 15 residues. V was shortened by 5 bases and J by 2 bases, with 15 bases between the two germline ends. Germline lookup yields CDR1 LNHDA and CDR2 SQIVND (reference sequence). Supplemented by reference TRBV19 and TRBJ1-2, the full variable domain reads DGGITQSPKYLFRKEGQNVTLSCEQNLNHDAMYWYRQDPGQGLRLIYYSQIVNDFQKGDIAEGYSVSREKKESFPLTVTSAQKNPTAFYLCASSWTDPLNYGYTFGSGTRLTVV.

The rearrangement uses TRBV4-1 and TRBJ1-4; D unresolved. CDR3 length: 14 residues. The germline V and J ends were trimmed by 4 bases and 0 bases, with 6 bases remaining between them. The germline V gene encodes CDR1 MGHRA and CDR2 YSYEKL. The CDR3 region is CASSPGATNEKLFF. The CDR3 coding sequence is TGCGCCAGCAGCCCCGGGGCAACTAATGAAAAACTGTTTTTT.

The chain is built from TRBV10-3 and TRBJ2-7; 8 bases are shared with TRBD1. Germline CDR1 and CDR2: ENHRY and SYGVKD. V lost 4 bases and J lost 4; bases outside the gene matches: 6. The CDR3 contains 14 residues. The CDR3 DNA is TGTGCCATCAGTGGAACCGGGACAGGATACGAGCAGTACTTC. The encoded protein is CAISGTGTGYEQYF.

The CDR3 loop is CASSLWASGSYEQYF. The CDR3 bases are TGTGCCAGCAGCTTGTGGGCTAGCGGGAGCTACGAGCAGTACTTC. The chain couples TRBV5-4 to TRBJ2-7; TRBD2 aligns across 10 bases. CDR1 SGHNT and CDR2 YYREEE come from the germline V gene (reference sequence). CDR3 length: 15 amino acids. J lost 3 bases, V lost 1 base, and 4 bases had no gene match.

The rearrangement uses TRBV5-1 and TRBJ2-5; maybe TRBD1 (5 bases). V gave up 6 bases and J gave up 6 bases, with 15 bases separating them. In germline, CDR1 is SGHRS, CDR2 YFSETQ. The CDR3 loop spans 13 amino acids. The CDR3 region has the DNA TGCGCCAGCATTTCCCAGGGCGGAAAGACCCAGTACTTC. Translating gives CASISQGGKTQYF.

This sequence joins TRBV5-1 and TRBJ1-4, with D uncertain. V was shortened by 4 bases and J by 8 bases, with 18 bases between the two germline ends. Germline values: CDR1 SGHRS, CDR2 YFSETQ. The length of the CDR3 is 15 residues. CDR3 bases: TGCGCCAGCAGCCCAACCGGGTCCCCGGGCGAAAAACTGTTTTTT. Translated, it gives CASSPTGSPGEKLFF.

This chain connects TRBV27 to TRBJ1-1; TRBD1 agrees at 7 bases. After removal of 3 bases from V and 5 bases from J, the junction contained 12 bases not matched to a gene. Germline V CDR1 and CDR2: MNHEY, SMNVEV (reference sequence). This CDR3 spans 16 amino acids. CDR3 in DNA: TGTGCCAGCAGTTTGGGGGGCAGGGGGTACGTGACTGAAGCTTTCTTT. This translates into CASSLGGRGYVTEAFF.

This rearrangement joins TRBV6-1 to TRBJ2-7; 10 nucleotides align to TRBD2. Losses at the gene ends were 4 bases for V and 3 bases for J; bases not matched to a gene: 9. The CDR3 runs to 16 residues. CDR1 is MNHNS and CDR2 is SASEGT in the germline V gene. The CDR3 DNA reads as TGTGCCAGCAGTGGAACAACTAGCGGGGCTCTCTACGAGCAGTACTTC. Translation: CASSGTTSGALYEQYF.

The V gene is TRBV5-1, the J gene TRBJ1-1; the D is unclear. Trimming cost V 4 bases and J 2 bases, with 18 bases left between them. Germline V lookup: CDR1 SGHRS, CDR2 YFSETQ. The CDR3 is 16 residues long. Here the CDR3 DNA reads TGCGCCAGCAGCCCAACACTCGGCTTGATTAACACTGAAGCTTTCTTT. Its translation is CASSPTLGLINTEAFF.

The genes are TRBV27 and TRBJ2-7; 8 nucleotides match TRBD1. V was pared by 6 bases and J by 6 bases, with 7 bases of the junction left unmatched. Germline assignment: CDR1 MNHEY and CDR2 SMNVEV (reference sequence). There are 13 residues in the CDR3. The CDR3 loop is CASRQGGGFEQYF. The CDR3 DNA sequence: TGTGCCAGCAGACAGGGGGGCGGCTTCGAGCAGTACTTC.

The CDR3 DNA reads as TGTGCCAGCAACAGGGACGGTGTGGAGACCCAGTACTTC. This gives the protein CASNRDGVETQYF. The chain has TRBV2 and TRBJ2-5, with D possibly being TRBD1 (6 bases). Germline V gene lookup returns CDR1 SNHLY and CDR2 FYNNEI. V lost 7 bases and J 5 bases, leaving 14 bases between the germline ends. The CDR3 sequence is 13 residues long. The full variable domain, its missing parts supplied by reference TRBV2 and TRBJ2-5, is EPEVTQTPSHQVTQMGQEVILRCVPISNHLYFYWYRQILGQKVEFLVSFYNNEISEKSEIFDDQFSVERPDGSNFTLKIRSTKLEDSAMYFCASNRDGVETQYFGPGTRLLVL.

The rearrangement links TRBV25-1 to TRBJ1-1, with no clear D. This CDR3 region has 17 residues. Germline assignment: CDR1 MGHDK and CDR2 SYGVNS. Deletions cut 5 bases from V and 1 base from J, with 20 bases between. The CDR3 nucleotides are TGTGCCAGCAGTTCTACGTTTGCGGCAGGAGGGAACACTGAAGCTTTCTTT. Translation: CASSSTFAAGGNTEAFF.

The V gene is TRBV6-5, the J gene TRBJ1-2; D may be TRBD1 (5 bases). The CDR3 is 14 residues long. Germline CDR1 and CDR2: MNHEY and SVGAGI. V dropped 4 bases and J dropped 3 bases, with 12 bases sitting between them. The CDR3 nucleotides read TGTGCCAGCAGTTGGTCGGGAGGGGACTATGGCTACACCTTC. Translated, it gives CASSWSGGDYGYTF.

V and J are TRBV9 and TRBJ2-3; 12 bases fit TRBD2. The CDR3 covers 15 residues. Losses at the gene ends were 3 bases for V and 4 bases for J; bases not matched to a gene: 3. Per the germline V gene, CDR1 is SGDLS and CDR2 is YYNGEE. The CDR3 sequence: CASSAGTSGSDTQYF. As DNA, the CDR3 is TGTGCCAGCAGCGCTGGGACTAGCGGGTCAGATACGCAGTATTTT.

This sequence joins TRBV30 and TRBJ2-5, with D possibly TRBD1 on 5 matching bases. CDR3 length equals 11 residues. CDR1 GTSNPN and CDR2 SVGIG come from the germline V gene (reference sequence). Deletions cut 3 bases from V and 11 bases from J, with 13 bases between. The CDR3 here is CAWRIETEQYF. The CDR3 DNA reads TGTGCCTGGAGGATCGAGACAGAGCAGTACTTC.

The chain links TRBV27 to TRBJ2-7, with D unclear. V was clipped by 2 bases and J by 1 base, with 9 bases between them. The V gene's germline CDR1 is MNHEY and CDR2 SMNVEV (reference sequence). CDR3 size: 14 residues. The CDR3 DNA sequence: TGTGCCAGCAGTTTACGAGCGCTATCCTACGAGCAGTACTTC. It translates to CASSLRALSYEQYF.

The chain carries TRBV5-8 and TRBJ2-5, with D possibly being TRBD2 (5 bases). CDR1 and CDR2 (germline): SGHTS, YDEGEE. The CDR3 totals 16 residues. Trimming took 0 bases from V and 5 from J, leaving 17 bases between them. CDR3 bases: TGTGCCAGCAGCTTGGGAGGGCTCCGTTGGTTGGAGACCCAGTACTTC. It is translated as CASSLGGLRWLETQYF.

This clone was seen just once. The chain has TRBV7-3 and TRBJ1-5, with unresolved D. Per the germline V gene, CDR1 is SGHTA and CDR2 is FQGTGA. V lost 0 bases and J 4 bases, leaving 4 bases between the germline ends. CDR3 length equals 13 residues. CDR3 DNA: TGTGCCAGCAGCTTAACCCCTAATCAGCCCCAGCATTTT. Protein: CASSLTPNQPQHF. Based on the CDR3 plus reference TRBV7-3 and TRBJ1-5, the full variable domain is GAGVSQTPSNKVTEKGKYVELRCDPISGHTALYWYRQSLGQGPEFLIYFQGTGAADDSGLPNDRFFAVRPEGSVSTLKIQRTERGDSAVYLCASSLTPNQPQHFGDGTRLSIL.

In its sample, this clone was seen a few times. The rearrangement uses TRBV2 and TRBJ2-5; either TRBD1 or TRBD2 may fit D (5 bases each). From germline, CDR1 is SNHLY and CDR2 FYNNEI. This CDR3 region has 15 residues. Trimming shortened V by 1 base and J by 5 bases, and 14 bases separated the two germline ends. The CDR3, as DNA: TGTGCCAGCAGTGAAGGGCAGGGAGATTGGGAGACCCAGTACTTC. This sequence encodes CASSEGQGDWETQYF.

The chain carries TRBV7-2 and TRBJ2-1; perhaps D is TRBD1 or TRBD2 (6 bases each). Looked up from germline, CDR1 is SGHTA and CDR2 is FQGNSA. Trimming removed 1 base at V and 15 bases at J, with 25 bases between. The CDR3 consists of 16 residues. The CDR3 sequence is CASSLDSAKGGSLPFF. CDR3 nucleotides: TGTGCCAGCAGCTTAGATAGCGCTAAAGGGGGGTCTCTCCCGTTCTTC.

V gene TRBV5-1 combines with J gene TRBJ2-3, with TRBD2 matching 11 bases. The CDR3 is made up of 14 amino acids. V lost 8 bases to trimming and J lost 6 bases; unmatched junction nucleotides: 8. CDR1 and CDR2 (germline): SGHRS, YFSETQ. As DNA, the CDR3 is TGCGCCAGTAAACTAGCGGGAGCCAGGGATACGCAGTATTTT. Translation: CASKLAGARDTQYF.